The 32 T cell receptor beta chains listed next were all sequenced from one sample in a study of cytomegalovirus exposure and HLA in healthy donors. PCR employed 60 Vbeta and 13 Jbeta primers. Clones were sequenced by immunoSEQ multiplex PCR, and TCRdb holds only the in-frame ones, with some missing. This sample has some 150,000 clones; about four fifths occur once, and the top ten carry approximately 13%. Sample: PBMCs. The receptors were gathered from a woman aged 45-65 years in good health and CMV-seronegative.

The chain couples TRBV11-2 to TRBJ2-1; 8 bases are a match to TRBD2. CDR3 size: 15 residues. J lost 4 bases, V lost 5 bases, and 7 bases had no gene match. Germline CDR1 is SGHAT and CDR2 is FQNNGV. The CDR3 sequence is CASSPISGIYNEQFF. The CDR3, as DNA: TGTGCCAGCAGCCCAATTAGCGGGATATACAATGAGCAGTTCTTC.

The CDR3 coding sequence is TGTGCCAGTACCGCGGGTTATAGCAATCAGCCCCAGCATTTT. Protein product: CASTAGYSNQPQHF. This chain connects TRBV19 to TRBJ1-5; D unresolved. Germline CDR1 and CDR2: LNHDA and SQIVND (reference sequence). This CDR3 comprises 14 residues. Trimming left V 7 bases short and J 0 bases short, with 10 bases between.

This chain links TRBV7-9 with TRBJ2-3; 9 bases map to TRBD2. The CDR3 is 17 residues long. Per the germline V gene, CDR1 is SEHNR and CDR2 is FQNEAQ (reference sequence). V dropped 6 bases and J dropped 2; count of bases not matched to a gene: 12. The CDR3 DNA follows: TGTGCCAGCAGACAACGGCTAGCGGGGCGAGACACAGATACGCAGTATTTT. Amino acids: CASRQRLAGRDTDTQYF.

The DNA of the CDR3 is TGTGCCAGCAGCAGAGGACAGAACACTGAAGCTTTCTTT. As protein: CASSRGQNTEAFF. The rearrangement links TRBV7-2 to TRBJ1-1, with D possibly being TRBD1 (5 bases). The CDR3 extends over 13 amino acids. Germline V gives CDR1 SGHTA, CDR2 FQGNSA. With 5 bases removed from V and 1 base from J, the gap between germline ends came to 8 bases.

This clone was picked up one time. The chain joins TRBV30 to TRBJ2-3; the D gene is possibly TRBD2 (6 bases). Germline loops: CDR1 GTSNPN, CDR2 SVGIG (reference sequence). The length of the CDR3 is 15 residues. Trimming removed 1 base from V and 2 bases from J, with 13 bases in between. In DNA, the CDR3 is TGTGCCTGGAGTGGGCCGGGGGAATTCACAGATACGCAGTATTTT. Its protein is CAWSGPGEFTDTQYF.

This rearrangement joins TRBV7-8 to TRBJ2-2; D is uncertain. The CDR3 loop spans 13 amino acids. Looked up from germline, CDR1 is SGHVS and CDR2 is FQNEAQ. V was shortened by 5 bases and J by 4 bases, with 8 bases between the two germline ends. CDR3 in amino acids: CASSHLSTGELFF. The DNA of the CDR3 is TGTGCCAGCAGCCATTTGAGCACCGGGGAGCTGTTTTTT.

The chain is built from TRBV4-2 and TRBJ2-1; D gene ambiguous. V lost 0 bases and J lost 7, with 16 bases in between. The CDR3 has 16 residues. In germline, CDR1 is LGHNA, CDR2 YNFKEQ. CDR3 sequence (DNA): TGTGCCAGCAGCCAAGATGCTAGTGTTTCGTGGAATGAGCAGTTCTTC. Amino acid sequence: CASSQDASVSWNEQFF.

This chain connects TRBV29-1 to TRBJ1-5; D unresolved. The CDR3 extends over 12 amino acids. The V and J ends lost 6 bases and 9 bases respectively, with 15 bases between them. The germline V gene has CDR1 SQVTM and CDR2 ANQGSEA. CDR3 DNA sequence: TGCAGCGTCGCCTCGGGGATTGGGCCCCAGCATTTT. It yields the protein CSVASGIGPQHF.

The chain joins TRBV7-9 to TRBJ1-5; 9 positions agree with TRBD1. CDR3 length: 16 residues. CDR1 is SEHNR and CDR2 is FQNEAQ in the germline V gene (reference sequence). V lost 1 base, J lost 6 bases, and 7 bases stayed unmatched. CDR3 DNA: TGTGCCAGCAGCTTAGGTGGGACAGGGAGATTTCAGCCCCAGCATTTT. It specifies CASSLGGTGRFQPQHF.

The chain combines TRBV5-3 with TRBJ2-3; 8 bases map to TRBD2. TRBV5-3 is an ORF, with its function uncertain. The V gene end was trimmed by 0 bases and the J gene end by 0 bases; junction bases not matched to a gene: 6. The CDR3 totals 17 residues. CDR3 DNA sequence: TGTGCCAGAAGCTTGGCGACCAGCGGGGGTAGCACAGATACGCAGTATTTT. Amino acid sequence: CARSLATSGGSTDTQYF.

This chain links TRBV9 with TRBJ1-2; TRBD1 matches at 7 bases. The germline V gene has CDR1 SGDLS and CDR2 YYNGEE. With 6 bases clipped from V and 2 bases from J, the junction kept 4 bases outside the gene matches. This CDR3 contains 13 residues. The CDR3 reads CASTLGGNYGYTF. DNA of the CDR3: TGTGCCAGCACCCTAGGGGGCAACTATGGCTACACCTTC.

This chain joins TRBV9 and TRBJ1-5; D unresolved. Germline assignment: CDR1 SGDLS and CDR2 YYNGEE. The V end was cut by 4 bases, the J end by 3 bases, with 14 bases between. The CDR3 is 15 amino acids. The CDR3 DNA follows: TGTGCCAGCAGCCTAGGTGGAGGGTACAATCAGCCCCAGCATTTT. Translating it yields CASSLGGGYNQPQHF.

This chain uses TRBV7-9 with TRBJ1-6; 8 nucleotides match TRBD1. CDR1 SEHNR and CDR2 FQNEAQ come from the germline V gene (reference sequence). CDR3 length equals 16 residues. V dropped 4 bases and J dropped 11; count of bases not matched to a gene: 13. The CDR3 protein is CASSSMDRESSAPLHF. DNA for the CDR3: TGTGCCAGCAGCTCAATGGACAGGGAAAGTTCTGCACCCCTCCACTTT.

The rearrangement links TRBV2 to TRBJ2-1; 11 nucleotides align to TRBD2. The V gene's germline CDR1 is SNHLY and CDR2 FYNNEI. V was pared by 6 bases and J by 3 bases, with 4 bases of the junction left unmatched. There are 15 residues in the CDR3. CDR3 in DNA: TGTGCCAGCAGGGCACTAGCGGGGGTCTACAATGAGCAGTTCTTC. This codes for CASRALAGVYNEQFF.

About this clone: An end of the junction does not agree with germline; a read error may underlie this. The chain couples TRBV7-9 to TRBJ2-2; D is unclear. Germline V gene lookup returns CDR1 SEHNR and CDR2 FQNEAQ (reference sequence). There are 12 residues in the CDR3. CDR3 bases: TGTTCCAGCAGCCGAGACACCGGGGAGCTGTTTTTT. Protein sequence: CSSSRDTGELFF.

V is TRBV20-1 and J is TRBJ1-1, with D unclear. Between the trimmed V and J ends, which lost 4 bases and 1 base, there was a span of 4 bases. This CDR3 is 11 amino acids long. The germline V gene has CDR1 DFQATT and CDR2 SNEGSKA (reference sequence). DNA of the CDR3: TGCAGTGCTACAGGGAACACTGAAGCTTTCTTT. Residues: CSATGNTEAFF.

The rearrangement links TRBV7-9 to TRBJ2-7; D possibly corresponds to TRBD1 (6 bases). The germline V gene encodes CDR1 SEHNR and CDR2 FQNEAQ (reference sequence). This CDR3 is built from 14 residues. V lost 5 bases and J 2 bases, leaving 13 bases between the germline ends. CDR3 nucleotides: TGTGCCAGCAGCAAACAGGACAGCCCCTACGAGCAGTACTTC. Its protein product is CASSKQDSPYEQYF. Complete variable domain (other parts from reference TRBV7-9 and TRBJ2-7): DTGVSQNPRHKITKRGQNVTFRCDPISEHNRLYWYRQTLGQGPEFLTYFQNEAQLEKSRLLSDRFSAERPKGSFSTLEIQRTEQGDSAMYLCASSKQDSPYEQYFGPGTRLTVT.

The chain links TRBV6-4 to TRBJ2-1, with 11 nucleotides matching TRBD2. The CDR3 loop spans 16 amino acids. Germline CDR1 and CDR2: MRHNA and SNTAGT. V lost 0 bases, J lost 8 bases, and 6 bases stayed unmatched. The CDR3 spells CASSDSELAGVDEQFF. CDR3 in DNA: TGTGCCAGCAGTGACTCGGAACTAGCGGGAGTCGATGAGCAGTTCTTC.

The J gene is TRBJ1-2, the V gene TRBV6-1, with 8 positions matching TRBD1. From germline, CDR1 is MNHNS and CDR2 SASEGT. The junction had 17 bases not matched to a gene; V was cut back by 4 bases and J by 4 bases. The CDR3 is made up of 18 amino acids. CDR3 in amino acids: CASSAFGQGARAPYGYTF. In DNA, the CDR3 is TGTGCCAGCAGTGCCTTCGGACAGGGCGCCCGAGCTCCCTATGGCTACACCTTC.

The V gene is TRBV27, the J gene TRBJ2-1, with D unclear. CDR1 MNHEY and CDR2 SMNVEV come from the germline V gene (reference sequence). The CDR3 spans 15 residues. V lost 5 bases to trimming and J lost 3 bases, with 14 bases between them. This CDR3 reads CASSENGGFYNEQFF. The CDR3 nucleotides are TGTGCCAGCAGTGAAAACGGCGGCTTCTACAATGAGCAGTTCTTC.

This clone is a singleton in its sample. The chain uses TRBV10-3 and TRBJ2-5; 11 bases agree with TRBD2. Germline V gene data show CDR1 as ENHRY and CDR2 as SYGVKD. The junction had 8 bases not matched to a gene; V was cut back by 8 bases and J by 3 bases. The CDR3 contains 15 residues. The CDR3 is CAICCGTSGEETQYF. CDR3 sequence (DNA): TGTGCCATCTGCTGTGGGACTAGCGGAGAAGAGACCCAGTACTTC.

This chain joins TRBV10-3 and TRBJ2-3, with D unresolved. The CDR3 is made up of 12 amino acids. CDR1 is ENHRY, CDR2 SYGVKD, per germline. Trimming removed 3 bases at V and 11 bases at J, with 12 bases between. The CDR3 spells CAISDFQEMQYF. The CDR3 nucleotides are TGTGCCATCAGTGATTTCCAGGAAATGCAGTATTTT.

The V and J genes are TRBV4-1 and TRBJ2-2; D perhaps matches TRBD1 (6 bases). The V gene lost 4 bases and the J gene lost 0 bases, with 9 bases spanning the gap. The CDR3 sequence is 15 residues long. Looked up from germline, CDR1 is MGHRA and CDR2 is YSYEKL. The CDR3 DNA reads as TGCGCCAGCAGCCGCGGACAGTCGAACACCGGGGAGCTGTTTTTT. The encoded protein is CASSRGQSNTGELFF.

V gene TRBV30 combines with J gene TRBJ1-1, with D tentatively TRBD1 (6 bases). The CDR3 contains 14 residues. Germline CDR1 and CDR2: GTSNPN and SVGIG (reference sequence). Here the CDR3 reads CARNYGQLNTEAFF. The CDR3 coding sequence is TGTGCTCGGAACTACGGACAGCTTAACACTGAAGCTTTCTTT.

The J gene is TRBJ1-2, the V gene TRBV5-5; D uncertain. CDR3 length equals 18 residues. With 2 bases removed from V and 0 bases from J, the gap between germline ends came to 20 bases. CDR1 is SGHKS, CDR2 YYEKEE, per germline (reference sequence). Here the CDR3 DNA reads TGTGCCAGCAGCTTTGTAAAGTCCCGAGGCTCACCTAACTATGGCTACACCTTC. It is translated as CASSFVKSRGSPNYGYTF.

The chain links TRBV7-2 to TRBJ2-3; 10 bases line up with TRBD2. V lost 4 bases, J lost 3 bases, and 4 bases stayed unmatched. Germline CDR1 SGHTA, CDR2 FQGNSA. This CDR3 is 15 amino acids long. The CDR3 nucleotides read TGTGCCAGCAGCTCAAGGACTAGCGGTACAGATACGCAGTATTTT. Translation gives CASSSRTSGTDTQYF.

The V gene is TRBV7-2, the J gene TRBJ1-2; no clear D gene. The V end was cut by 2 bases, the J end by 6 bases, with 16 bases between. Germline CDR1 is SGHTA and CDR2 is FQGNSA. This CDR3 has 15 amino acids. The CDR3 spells CASSLILAASDGYTF. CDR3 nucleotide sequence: TGTGCCAGCAGCTTAATCCTCGCGGCTTCTGATGGCTACACCTTC.

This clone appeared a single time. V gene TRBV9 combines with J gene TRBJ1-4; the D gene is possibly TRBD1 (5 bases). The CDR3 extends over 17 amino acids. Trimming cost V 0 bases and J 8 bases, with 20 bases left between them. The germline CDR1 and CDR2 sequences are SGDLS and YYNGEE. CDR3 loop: CASSVAYTQHRGEKLFF. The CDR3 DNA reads TGTGCCAGCAGCGTAGCCTACACTCAGCACCGGGGGGAAAAACTGTTTTTT.

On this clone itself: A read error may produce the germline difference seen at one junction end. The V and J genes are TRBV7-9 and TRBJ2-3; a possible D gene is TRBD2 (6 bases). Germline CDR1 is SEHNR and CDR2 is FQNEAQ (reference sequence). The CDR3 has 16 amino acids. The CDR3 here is CSSSLAVRESTDTQYF. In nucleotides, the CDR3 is TGTTCCAGCAGCTTAGCCGTCCGGGAGAGCACAGATACGCAGTATTTT.

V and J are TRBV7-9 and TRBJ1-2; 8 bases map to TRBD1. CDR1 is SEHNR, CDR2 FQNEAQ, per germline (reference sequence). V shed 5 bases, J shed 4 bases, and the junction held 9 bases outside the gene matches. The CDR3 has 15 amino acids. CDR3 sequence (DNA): TGTGCCAGCAGCCCCCAGGGGGCGATCCGCTATGGCTACACCTTC. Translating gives CASSPQGAIRYGYTF.

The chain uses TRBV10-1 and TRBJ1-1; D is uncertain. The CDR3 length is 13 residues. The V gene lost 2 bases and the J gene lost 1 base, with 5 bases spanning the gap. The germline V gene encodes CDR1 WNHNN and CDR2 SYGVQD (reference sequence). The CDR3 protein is CASSETSNTEAFF. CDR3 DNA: TGCGCCAGCAGTGAGACATCGAACACTGAAGCTTTCTTT.

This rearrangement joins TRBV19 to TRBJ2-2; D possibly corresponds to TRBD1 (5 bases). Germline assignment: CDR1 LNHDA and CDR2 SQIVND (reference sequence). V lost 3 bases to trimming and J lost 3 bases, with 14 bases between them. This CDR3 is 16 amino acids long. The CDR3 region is CASSMRQLGHTGELFF. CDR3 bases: TGTGCCAGTAGTATGCGACAGCTAGGTCACACCGGGGAGCTGTTTTTT.